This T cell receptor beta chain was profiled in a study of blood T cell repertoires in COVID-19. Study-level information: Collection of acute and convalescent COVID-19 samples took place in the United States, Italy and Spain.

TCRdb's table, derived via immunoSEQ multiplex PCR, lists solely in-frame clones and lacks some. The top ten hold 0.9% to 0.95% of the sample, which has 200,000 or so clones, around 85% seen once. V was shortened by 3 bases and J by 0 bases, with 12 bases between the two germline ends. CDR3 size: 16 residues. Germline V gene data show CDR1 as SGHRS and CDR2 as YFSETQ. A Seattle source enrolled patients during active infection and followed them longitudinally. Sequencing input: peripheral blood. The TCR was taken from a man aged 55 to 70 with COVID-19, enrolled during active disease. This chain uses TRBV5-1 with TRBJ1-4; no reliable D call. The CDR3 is CASSYGLLATNEKLFF. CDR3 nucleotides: TGCGCCAGCAGCTACGGACTGCTTGCAACTAATGAAAAACTGTTTTTT.